This record looks at one T cell receptor beta chain sequence and its context. What antigen it recognizes has not been identified. No clone much larger than this one lies a single base away; base qualities are absent. The CDR3 has 14 amino acids, counting the end cysteine and phenylalanine. The entry retains the CDR3 DNA only, 42 bases that are in frame from base 1. The CDR1 and CDR2 encoded by the germline V gene (reference sequence) are MNHEY and SMNVEV. V sheds 2 bases and J sheds 2 bases, leaving 7 bases between their ends. Sample treatment or condition, as interpreted from the label and publication: about 20 received Ad26.COV2.S at low or high dose, single or two shots; roughly five received placebo; per-sample allocation not given. For vaccine and placebo recipients, the sequenced repertoires came from samples collected on day 63 after the first injection. In Cohort 1b, about two dozen adults aged 18-55 years were enrolled at a single site in Boston, USA, between 29 July and 7 August 2020. Ad26.COV2.S was a replication-incompetent adenovirus type 26 vector that expressed a prefusion-stabilized SARS-CoV-2 spike protein derived from the original Wuhan strain.

The sample originates from a study of Ad26.COV2.S vaccination and SARS-CoV-2 variants (dated by TCRdb to the early 2020s). For the wider study: Vaccine-arm donors came from COV1001, a multicentre, randomized, double-blind, placebo-controlled phase I-IIa trial of Ad26.COV2.S in healthy adults. The TCR-sequenced set comprised approximately 30 samples: around 20 Ad26.COV2.S vaccine recipients, 5 placebo recipients and 8 SARS-CoV-2 convalescent individuals. TCRbeta repertoire sequencing served as the tool for gauging how specific and how broad the SARS-CoV-2-reactive T cell receptors were following Ad26.COV2.S vaccination. Blinding of investigators to trial group allocation was maintained during experiments and outcome assessment. Trial participants were randomized into five groups of five, in which low-dose or high-dose Ad26.COV2.S was given once or twice, or placebo was given on both occasions. Dosing of Ad26.COV2.S was intramuscular, at either 5x10^10 or 1x10^11 viral particles, delivered as one shot or as two shots spaced 56 days apart. Overall study outcomes, separate from this receptor: After vaccination, spike-specific CD8+ and CD4+ T cell responses were reported to show substantial breadth. Vaccine and placebo recipients had comparable non-spike TCR breadth, which fits with the vaccine containing only spike. The authors noted that total T cell responses may have been underestimated by the TCR breadth and depth analyses. Comparing responses between vaccine doses or regimens was not something the study was powered to do. Higher spike-specific TCR breadth was observed in Ad26.COV2.S recipients than in placebo recipients (P = 0.0014).

TCRbeta CDR3 regions were sequenced with the immunoSEQ Assay. After extraction, genomic DNA underwent amplification by bias-controlled multiplex PCR, followed by high-throughput sequencing. The authors' pipeline ran thus. To quantify the absolute abundance of every unique TCRbeta CDR3 region, sequences were collapsed and filtered. Usable DNA was measured by amplifying reference genes present in all nucleated cells, and TCRbeta template counts were normalized to that usable DNA to estimate T cell fraction. Repertoire TCRs were annotated as SARS-CoV-2-specific when V gene, CDR3 amino acid sequence and J gene were exactly matched to a known reactive TCR set. MIRA supplied the reference SARS-CoV-2 TCR set, which was filtered for enrichment in COVID-19-positive ImmuneCODE repertoires so that public or cross-reactive TCRs were removed. Based on the MIRA antigens, annotated TCRs were further analysed at the level of specific ORF or position within ORF. Depth was the summed frequency of annotated unique rearrangements, while breadth was defined as annotated unique rearrangements over total unique productive rearrangements. Two-sided Wilcoxon rank-sum tests were applied when comparing TCR breadth between groups. TCRdb limited this immuneACCESS table to in-frame rearrangements with V and J called. A share of clones is missing; checked studies link under half to unresolved V genes, and the rest is unexplained. That table furnishes V, J and clone size, whereas the DNA furnished D and trimming. This sample has about 680,000 clones in its table, and roughly 90% of those were observed once. Of the sample, around 1.5% falls within the top ten clones.

The sequencing used peripheral blood, collected in a trial of Ad26.COV2.S vaccine versus placebo. The TCR was taken from a person between 18 and 60 years old who received the Ad26.COV2.S COVID-19 vaccine or a placebo. The sequence links TRBV27 to TRBJ1-3; the D gene lacks a confident call. Here the CDR3 is given as CASSLRGPGNTIYF. The nucleotide sequence reads as follows: TGTGCCAGCAGTTTACGTGGTCCTGGAAACACCATATATTTT.